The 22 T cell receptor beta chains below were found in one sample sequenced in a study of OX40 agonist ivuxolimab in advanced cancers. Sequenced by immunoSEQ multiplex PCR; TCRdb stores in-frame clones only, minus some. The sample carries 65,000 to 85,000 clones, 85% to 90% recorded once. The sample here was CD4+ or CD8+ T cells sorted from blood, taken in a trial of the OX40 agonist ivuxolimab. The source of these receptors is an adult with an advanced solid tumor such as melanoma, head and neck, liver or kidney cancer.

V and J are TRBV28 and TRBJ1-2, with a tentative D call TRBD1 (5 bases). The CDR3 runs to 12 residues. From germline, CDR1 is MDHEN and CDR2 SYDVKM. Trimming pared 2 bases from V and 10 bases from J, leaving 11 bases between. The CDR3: CASSLMGRAYTF. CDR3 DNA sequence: TGTGCCAGCAGTTTAATGGGCAGGGCCTACACCTTC.

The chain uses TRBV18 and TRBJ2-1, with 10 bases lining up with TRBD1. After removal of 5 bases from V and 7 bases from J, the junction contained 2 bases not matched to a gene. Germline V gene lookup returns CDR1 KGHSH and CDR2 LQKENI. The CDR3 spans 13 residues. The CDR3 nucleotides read TGTGCCAGCTCAACGGGACAGGGGAATGAGCAGTTCTTC. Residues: CASSTGQGNEQFF.

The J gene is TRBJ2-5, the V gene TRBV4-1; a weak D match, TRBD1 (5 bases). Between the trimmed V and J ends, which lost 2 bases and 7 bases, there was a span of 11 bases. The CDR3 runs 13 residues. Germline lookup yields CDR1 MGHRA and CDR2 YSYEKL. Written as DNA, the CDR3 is TGCGCCAGCAGCCAAAGGGCACAGGCGACCCAGTACTTC. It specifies CASSQRAQATQYF.

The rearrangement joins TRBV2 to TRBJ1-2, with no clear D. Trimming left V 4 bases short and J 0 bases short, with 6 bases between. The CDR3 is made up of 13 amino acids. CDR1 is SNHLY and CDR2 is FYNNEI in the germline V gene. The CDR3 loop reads CASSGDPNYGYTF. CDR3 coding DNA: TGTGCCAGCAGTGGAGACCCTAACTATGGCTACACCTTC.

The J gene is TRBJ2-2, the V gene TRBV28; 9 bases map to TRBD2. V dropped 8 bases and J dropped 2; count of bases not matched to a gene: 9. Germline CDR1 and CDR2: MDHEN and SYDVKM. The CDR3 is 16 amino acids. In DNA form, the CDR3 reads TGTGCCAGCGCCTACCTTAGCGGGGGCAACACCGGGGAGCTGTTTTTT. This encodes CASAYLSGGNTGELFF.

As DNA, the CDR3 is TGTGCCAGCAGCTTAGGGAGGCGGGGGGTATACAATGAGCAGTTCTTC. Residues: CASSLGRRGVYNEQFF. The chain joins TRBV11-2 to TRBJ2-1, with 8 bases identical to TRBD2. V was pared by 1 base and J by 4 bases, with 6 bases of the junction left unmatched. CDR1 is SGHAT, CDR2 FQNNGV, per germline. CDR3 length: 16 residues.

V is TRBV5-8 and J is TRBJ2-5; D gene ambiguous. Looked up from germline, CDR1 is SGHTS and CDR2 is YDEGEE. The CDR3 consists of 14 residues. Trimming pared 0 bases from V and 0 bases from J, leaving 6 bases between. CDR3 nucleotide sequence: TGTGCCAGCAGCTTGGCCGTCCACCAAGAGACCCAGTACTTC. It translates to CASSLAVHQETQYF.

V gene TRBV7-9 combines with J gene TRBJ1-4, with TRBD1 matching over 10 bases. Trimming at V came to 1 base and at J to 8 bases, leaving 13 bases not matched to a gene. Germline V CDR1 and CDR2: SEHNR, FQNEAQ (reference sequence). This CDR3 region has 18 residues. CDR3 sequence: CASSLVTGTGALHEKLFF. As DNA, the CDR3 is TGTGCCAGCAGCTTAGTCACCGGGACAGGGGCGCTCCACGAAAAACTGTTTTTT.

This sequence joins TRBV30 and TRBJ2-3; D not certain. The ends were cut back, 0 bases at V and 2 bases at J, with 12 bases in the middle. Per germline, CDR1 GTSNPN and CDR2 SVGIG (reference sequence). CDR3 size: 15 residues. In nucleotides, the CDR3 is TGTGCCTGGAGTGTATGGGCTGACCACACAGATACGCAGTATTTT. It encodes CAWSVWADHTDTQYF.

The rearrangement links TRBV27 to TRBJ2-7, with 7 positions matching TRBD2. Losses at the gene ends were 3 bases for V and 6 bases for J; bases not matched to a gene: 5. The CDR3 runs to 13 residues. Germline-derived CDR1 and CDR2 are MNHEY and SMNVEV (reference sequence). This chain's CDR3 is CASSLRGGFEQYV. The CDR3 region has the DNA TGTGCCAGCAGTTTGAGGGGAGGGTTCGAGCAGTACGTC.

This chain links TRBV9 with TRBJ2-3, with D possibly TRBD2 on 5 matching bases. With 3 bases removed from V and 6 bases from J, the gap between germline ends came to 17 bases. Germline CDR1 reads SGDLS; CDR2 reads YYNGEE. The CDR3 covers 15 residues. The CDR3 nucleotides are TGTGCCAGCAGCGCCCAAGTACAACTAGTGGATACGCAGTATTTT. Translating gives CASSAQVQLVDTQYF.

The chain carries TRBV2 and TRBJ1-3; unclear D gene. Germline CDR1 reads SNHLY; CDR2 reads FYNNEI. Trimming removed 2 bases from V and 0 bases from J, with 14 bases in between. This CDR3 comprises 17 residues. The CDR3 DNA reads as TGTGCCAGCAGTGAATCCCTGGGGATGAGCTCTGGAAACACCATATATTTT. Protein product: CASSESLGMSSGNTIYF.

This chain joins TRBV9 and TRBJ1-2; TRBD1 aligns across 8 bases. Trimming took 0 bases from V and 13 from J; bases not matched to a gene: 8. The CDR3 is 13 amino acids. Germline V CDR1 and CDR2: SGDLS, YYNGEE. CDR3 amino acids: CASSVGPTGAATF. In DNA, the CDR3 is TGTGCCAGCAGCGTAGGCCCGACAGGGGCCGCCACCTTC.

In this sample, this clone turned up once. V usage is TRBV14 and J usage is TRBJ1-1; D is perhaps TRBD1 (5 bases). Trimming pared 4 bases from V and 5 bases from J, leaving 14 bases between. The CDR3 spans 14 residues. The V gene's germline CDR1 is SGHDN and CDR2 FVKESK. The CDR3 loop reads CASSPAGGWTEAFF. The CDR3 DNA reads TGTGCCAGCAGCCCGGCGGGGGGATGGACTGAAGCTTTCTTT. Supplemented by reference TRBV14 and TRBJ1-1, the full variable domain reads EAGVTQFPSHSVIEKGQTVTLRCDPISGHDNLYWYRRVMGKEIKFLLHFVKESKQDESGMPNNRFLAERTGGTYSTLKVQPAELEDSGVYFCASSPAGGWTEAFFGQGTRLTVV.

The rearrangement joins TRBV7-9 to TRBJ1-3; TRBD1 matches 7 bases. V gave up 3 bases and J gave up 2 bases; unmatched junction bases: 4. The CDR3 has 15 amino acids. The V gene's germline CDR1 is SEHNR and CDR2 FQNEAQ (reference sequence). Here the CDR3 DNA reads TGTGCCAGCAGCTTTAGGGACAGAGCTGGAAACACCATATATTTT. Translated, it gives CASSFRDRAGNTIYF.

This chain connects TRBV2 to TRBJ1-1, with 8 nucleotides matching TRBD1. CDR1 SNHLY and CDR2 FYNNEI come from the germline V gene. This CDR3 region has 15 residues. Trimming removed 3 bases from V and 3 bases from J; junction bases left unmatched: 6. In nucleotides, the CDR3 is TGTGCCAGCAGTGACGACAGGGGCGGGGACACTGAAGCTTTCTTT. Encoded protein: CASSDDRGGDTEAFF. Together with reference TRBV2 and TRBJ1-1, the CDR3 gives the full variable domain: EPEVTQTPSHQVTQMGQEVILRCVPISNHLYFYWYRQILGQKVEFLVSFYNNEISEKSEIFDDQFSVERPDGSNFTLKIRSTKLEDSAMYFCASSDDRGGDTEAFFGQGTRLTVV.

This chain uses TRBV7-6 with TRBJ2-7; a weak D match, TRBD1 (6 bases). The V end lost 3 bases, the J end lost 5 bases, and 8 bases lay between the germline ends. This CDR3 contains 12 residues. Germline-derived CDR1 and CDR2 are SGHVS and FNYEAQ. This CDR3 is CASSLKGDEQYF. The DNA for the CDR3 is TGTGCCAGCAGCTTGAAGGGGGACGAGCAGTACTTC.

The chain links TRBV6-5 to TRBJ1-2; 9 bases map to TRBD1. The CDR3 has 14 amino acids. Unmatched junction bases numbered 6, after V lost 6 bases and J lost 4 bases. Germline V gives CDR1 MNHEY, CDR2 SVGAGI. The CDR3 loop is CASRLQGALYGYTF. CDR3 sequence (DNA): TGTGCCAGCAGATTACAGGGGGCACTCTATGGCTACACCTTC.

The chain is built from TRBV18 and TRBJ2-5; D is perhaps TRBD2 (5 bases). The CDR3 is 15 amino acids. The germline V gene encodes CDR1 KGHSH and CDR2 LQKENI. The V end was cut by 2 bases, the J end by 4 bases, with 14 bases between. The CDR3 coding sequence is TGTGCCAGCTCACCAGAGGGCTTACCCTTAGAGACCCAGTACTTC. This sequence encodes CASSPEGLPLETQYF.

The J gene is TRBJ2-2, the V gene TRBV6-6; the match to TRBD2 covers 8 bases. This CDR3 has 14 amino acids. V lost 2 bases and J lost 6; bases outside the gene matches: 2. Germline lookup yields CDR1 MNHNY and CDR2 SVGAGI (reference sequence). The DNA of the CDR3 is TGTGCCAGCAGTTACACCGGGGGGGCCGGGGAGCTGTTTTTT. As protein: CASSYTGGAGELFF.

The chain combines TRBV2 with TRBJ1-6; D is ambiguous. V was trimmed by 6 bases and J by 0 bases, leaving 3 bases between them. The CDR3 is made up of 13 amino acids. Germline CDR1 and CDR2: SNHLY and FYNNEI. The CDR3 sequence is CASRSSYNSPLHF. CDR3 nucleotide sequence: TGTGCCAGCAGGTCCTCCTATAATTCACCCCTCCACTTT.

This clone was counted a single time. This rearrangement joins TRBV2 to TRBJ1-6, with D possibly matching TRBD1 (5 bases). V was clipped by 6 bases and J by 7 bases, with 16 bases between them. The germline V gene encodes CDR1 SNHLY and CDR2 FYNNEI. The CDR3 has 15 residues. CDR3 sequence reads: CASRPSGTRNSPLHF. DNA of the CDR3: TGTGCCAGCAGACCCTCGGGGACGAGGAATTCACCCCTCCACTTT.